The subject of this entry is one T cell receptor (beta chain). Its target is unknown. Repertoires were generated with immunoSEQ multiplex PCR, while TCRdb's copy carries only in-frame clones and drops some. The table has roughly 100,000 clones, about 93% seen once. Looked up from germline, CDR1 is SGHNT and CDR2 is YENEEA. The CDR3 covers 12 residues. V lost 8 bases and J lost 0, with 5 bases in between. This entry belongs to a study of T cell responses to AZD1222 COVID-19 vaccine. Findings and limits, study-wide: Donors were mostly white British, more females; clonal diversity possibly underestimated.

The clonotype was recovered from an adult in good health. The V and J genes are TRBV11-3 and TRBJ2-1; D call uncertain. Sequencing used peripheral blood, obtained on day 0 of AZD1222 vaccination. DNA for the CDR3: TGTGCCAGCGGAAGCTCCTACAATGAGCAGTTCTTC. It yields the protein CASGSSYNEQFF.